One and the same sample provided the 10 T cell receptor beta chains below, sequenced in a study of shared clonotypes between healthy human individuals. Some clones are missing from TCRdb's copy, which holds only in-frame ones; the method was immunoSEQ multiplex PCR. Here the sample spans 2,100,000 or so clones, around 95% being singletons. The material sequenced was naive CD4+ T cells sorted from blood. Specified subset: CD45RA+ positively selected. The receptors here all came from a man aged 18 to 29 in good health.

This chain connects TRBV4-3 to TRBJ2-1; 16 nucleotides agree with TRBD2. The CDR3 totals 17 residues. J was trimmed by 9 bases and V by 1 base; bases with no gene match: 6. From germline, CDR1 is LGHNA and CDR2 YSLEER. The CDR3: CASSQGGTSGRAVEQFF. The CDR3, as DNA: TGCGCCAGCAGCCAAGGTGGGACTAGCGGGAGGGCCGTTGAGCAGTTCTTC.

The chain combines TRBV15 with TRBJ1-5, with D possibly TRBD1 on 6 matching bases. Germline CDR1 is LNHNV and CDR2 is YYDKDF (reference sequence). Trimming pared 0 bases from V and 9 bases from J, leaving 21 bases between. The CDR3 is made up of 17 amino acids. This chain's CDR3 is CATSREWYRQTGLPQHF. CDR3 DNA: TGTGCCACCAGCAGAGAGTGGTACCGACAGACAGGCCTGCCCCAGCATTTT. Complete variable domain (other parts from reference TRBV15 and TRBJ1-5): DAMVIQNPRYQVTQFGKPVTLSCSQTLNHNVMYWYQQKSSQAPKLLFHYYDKDFNNEADTPDNFQSRRPNTSFCFLDIRSPGLGDTAMYLCATSREWYRQTGLPQHFGDGTRLSIL.

This clone was seen once. The V and J genes are TRBV10-1 and TRBJ2-1; no firm D call. The CDR3 has 14 residues. Germline assignment: CDR1 WNHNN and CDR2 SYGVQD (reference sequence). V gave up 2 bases and J gave up 15 bases, with 20 bases separating them. In DNA form, the CDR3 reads TGCGCCAGCAGTGAGGATCCGGCCCTCCCCCTTGTGTTCTTC. Encoded protein: CASSEDPALPLVFF.

The chain joins TRBV30 to TRBJ1-3; perhaps TRBD1 as D (5 bases). V was pared by 2 bases and J by 0 bases, with 8 bases between. This CDR3 spans 14 amino acids. Germline lookup yields CDR1 GTSNPN and CDR2 SVGIG (reference sequence). The DNA of the CDR3 is TGTGCCTGGAGTAGGACAAGCTCTGGAAACACCATATATTTT. Residues: CAWSRTSSGNTIYF.

The V call is TRBV7-2, the J call TRBJ2-7; D is uncertain. V lost 5 bases to trimming and J lost 0 bases, with 5 bases between them. CDR1 is SGHTA and CDR2 is FQGNSA in the germline V gene. The CDR3 spans 12 residues. Here the CDR3 DNA reads TGTGCCAGCAGCGCGTTCTCCTACGAGCAGTACTTC. This translates into CASSAFSYEQYF. Together with reference TRBV7-2 and TRBJ2-7, the CDR3 gives the full variable domain: GAGVSQSPSNKVTEKGKDVELRCDPISGHTALYWYRQSLGQGLEFLIYFQGNSAPDKSGLPSDRFSAERTGGSVSTLTIQRTQQEDSAVYLCASSAFSYEQYFGPGTRLTVT.

The V and J genes are TRBV29-1 and TRBJ1-2; TRBD1 is a possible D gene (6 bases). The CDR3 sequence is 13 residues long. V lost 4 bases, J lost 4 bases, and 13 bases lay in between. Germline CDR1 reads SQVTM; CDR2 reads ANQGSEA. This CDR3 reads CSVGQVLTYGYTF. The CDR3, as DNA: TGCAGCGTTGGACAGGTTCTCACCTATGGCTACACCTTC. Full variable domain (outside the CDR3, taken from reference TRBV29-1 and TRBJ1-2): SAVISQKPSRDICQRGTSLTIQCQVDSQVTMMFWYRQQPGQSLTLIATANQGSEATYESGFVIDKFPISRPNLTFSTLTVSNMSPEDSSIYLCSVGQVLTYGYTFGSGTRLTVV.

The chain combines TRBV4-3 with TRBJ2-2; 7 bases match TRBD2. Germline assignment: CDR1 LGHNA and CDR2 YSLEER. The CDR3 has 16 residues. J gave up 6 bases and V 1 base, and 8 bases lay outside the gene matches. CDR3 protein: CASSQVLGGPAGELFF. CDR3 bases: TGCGCCAGCAGCCAAGTGCTGGGAGGGCCTGCCGGGGAGCTGTTTTTT.

The J gene is TRBJ2-2, the V gene TRBV10-3; weak D call: TRBD1 (6 bases). The V end lost 6 bases, the J end lost 2 bases, and 10 bases lay between the germline ends. Germline CDR1 is ENHRY and CDR2 is SYGVKD. The CDR3 has 14 residues. CDR3 sequence: CAISKGGNTGELFF. In DNA form, the CDR3 reads TGTGCCATCAGCAAAGGGGGTAACACCGGGGAGCTGTTTTTT.

This clone was observed once. This rearrangement joins TRBV10-3 to TRBJ1-2, with a weak D call TRBD1 (6 bases). V lost 2 bases to trimming and J lost 4 bases, with 17 bases between them. The CDR3 loop spans 16 amino acids. Germline CDR1 reads ENHRY; CDR2 reads SYGVKD. This chain's CDR3 is CAISEPPGGQVYGYTF. The CDR3 DNA sequence: TGTGCCATCAGTGAGCCCCCCGGGGGGCAGGTCTATGGCTACACCTTC.

V and J are TRBV5-1 and TRBJ2-7; D call uncertain. Looked up from germline, CDR1 is SGHRS and CDR2 is YFSETQ. The CDR3 contains 14 residues. The V end was cut by 0 bases, the J end by 5 bases, with 12 bases between. CDR3 loop: CASSLAGQIHEQYF. The CDR3 region has the DNA TGCGCCAGCAGCTTGGCGGGCCAGATCCACGAGCAGTACTTC.